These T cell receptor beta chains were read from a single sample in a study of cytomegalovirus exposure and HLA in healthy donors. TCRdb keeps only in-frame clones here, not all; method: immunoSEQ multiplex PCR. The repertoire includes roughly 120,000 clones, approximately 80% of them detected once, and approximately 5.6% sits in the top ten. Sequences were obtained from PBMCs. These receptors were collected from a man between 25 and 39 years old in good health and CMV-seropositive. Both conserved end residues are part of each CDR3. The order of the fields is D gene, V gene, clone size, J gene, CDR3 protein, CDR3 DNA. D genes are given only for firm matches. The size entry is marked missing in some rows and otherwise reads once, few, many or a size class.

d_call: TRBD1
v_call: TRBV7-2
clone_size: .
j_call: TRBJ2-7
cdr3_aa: CASSSTGTGSYEQYF
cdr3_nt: TGTGCCAGCAGCTCCACCGGGACAGGGTCCTACGAGCAGTACTTC

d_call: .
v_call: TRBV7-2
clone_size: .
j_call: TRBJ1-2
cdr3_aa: CASSPGQLYGYTF
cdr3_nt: TGTGCCAGCAGCCCCGGACAGCTATATGGCTACACCTTC

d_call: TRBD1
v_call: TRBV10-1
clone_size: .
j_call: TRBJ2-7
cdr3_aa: CASSEAGTGGEQYF
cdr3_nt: TGCGCCAGCAGTGAAGCCGGGACAGGGGGGGAGCAGTACTTC

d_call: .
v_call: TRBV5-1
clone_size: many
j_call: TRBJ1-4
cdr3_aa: CASSRKDSDEKLFF
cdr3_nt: TGCGCCAGCAGCAGGAAGGACAGTGATGAAAAACTGTTTTTT

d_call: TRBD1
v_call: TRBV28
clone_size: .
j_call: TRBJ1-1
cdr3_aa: CASSYRGGDTEAFF
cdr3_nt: TGTGCCAGCAGCTACAGGGGAGGCGACACTGAAGCTTTCTTT

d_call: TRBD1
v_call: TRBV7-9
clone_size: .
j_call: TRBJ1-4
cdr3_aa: CASSTQGANEKLFF
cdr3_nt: TGTGCCAGCAGCACACAGGGGGCTAATGAAAAACTGTTTTTT

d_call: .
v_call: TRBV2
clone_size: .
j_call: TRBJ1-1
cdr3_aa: CASKRRDTPNTEAFF
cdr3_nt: TGTGCCAGCAAGCGTCGGGACACCCCGAACACTGAAGCTTTCTTT

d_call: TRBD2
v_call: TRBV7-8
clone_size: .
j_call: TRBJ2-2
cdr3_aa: CASSLSARLAGGVGELFF
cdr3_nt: TGTGCCAGCAGCTTGAGTGCCCGACTAGCGGGGGGGGTCGGGGAGCTGTTTTTT

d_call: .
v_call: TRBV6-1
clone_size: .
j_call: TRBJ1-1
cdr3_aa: CASREEGYTEAFF
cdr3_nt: TGTGCCAGCAGGGAAGAGGGGTACACTGAAGCTTTCTTT

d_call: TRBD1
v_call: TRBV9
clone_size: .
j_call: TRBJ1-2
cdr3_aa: CASSVGGGQWGVTF
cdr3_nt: TGTGCCAGCAGCGTAGGTGGGGGACAGTGGGGAGTCACCTTC

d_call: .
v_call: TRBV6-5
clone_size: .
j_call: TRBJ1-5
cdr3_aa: CAISAAGPQPQHF
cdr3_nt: TGTGCCATTAGTGCAGCAGGGCCCCAGCCCCAGCATTTT

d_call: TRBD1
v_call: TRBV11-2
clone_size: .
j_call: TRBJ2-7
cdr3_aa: CASGQAFEQYF
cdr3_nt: TGTGCCAGTGGACAGGCGTTCGAGCAGTACTTC

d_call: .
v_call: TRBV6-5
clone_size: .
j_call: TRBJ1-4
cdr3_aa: CASSYSIGVEKLFF
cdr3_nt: TGTGCCAGCAGTTACTCGATCGGGGTCGAAAAACTGTTTTTT

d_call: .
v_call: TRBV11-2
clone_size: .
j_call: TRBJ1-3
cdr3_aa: CASSSAWTSGNTIYF
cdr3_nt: TGTGCCAGCAGTAGCGCATGGACGTCTGGAAACACCATATATTTT

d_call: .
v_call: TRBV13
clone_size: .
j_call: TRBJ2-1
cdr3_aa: CASSLGGGRRNNEQFF
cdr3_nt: TGTGCCAGCAGCTTAGGTGGAGGGAGAAGGAACAATGAGCAGTTCTTC

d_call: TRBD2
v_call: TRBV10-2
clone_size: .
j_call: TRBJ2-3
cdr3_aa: CASSGQLGGGAGDTQYF
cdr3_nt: TGCGCCAGCAGTGGACAACTGGGCGGGGGGGCAGGAGATACGCAGTATTTT

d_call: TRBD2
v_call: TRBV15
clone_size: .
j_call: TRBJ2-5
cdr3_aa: CATSRGMRRGAFQETQYF
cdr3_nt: TGTGCCACCAGCAGAGGGATGCGGCGGGGGGCCTTCCAAGAGACCCAGTACTTC

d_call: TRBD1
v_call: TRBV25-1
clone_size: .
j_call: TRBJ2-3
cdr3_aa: CASRTGGVTDTQYF
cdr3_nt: TGTGCCAGCAGAACAGGGGGCGTCACAGATACGCAGTATTTT

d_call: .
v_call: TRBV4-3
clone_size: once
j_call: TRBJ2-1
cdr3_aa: CASSPSLSWMSGEQFF
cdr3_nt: TGCGCCAGCAGCCCCTCCCTAAGTTGGATGTCGGGTGAGCAGTTCTTC

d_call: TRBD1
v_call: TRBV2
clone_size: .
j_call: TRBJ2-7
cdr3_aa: CASTFGQGLSYEQYF
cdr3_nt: TGTGCCAGCACTTTCGGACAGGGCCTCTCCTACGAGCAGTACTTC

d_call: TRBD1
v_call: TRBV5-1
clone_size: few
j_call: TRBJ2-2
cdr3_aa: CASSFGTENTGELFF
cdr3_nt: TGCGCCAGCAGCTTCGGGACAGAGAACACCGGGGAGCTGTTTTTT

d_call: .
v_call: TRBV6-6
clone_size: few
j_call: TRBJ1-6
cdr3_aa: CASSYSNAGSPLHF
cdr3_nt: TGTGCCAGCAGTTACTCGAATGCGGGGTCACCCCTCCACTTT

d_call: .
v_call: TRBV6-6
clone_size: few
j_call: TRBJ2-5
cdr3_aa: CASSTAVTTLEETQYF
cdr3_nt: TGTGCCAGCAGTACGGCGGTAACAACCCTAGAAGAGACCCAGTACTTC

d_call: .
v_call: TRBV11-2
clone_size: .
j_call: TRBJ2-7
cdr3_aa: CASSFVGAYFSSYEQYF
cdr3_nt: TGTGCCAGCAGCTTTGTAGGGGCCTACTTTAGCTCCTACGAGCAGTACTTC

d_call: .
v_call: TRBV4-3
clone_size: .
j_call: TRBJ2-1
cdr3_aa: CASSQDSGGGLPKQFF
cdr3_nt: TGCGCCAGCAGCCAAGATTCGGGGGGCGGACTCCCAAAGCAGTTCTTC

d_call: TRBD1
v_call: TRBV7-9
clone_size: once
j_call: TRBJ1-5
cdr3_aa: CASSSAGTGDQPQHF
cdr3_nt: TGTGCCAGCAGCTCGGCCGGGACAGGGGACCAGCCCCAGCATTTT

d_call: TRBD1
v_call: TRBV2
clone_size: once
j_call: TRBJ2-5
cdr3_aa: CASRQGASFGRDQYF
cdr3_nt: TGTGCCAGCAGACAGGGGGCTTCTTTCGGAAGGGACCAGTACTTC

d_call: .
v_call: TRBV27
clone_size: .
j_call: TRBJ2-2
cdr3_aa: CASSPFSGPNTGELFF
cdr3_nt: TGTGCCAGCAGTCCGTTCTCGGGTCCGAACACCGGGGAGCTGTTTTTT

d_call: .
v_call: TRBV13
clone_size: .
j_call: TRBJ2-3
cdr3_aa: CASSDFSTDTQYF
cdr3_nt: TGTGCCAGCAGCGACTTTAGCACAGATACGCAGTATTTT

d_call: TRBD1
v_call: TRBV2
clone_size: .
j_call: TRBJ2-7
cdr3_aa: CASDRDRGLHSSYEQYF
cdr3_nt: TGTGCCAGCGACCGGGACAGGGGCCTCCATAGCTCCTACGAGCAGTACTTC

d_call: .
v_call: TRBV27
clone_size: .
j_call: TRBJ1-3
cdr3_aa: CASSLRGTGNTIYF
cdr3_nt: TGTGCCAGCAGTTTACGAGGGACTGGAAACACCATATATTTT

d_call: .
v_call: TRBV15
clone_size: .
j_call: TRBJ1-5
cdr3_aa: CATSRDLAGIQHF
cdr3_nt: TGTGCCACCAGCAGAGATTTGGCAGGCATCCAGCATTTT

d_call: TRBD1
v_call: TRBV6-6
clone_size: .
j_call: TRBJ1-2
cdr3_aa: CASRQQGARYGYTF
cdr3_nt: TGTGCCAGCAGACAACAGGGGGCTCGCTATGGCTACACCTTC

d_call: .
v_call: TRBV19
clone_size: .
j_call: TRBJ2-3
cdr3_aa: CACSGPLRDTQYF
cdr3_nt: TGTGCCTGCAGCGGGCCATTGAGGGATACGCAGTATTTT

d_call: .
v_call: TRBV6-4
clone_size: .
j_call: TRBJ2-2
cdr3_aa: CASSKEGNTGELFF
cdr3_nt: TGTGCCAGCAGTAAGGAGGGGAACACCGGGGAGCTGTTTTTT

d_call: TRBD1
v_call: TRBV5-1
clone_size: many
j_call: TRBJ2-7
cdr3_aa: CASSVDRGDSYEQYF
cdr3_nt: TGCGCCAGCAGCGTGGACAGGGGAGATTCCTACGAGCAGTACTTC

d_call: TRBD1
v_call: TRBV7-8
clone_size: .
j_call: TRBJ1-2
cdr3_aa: CASSLDRGVYGYTF
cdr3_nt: TGTGCCAGCAGCTTAGACAGGGGGGTCTATGGCTACACCTTC

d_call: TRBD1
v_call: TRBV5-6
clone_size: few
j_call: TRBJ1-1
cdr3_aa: CASSLVGDRVTEAFF
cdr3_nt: TGTGCCAGCAGCTTGGTGGGTGACAGGGTCACTGAAGCTTTCTTT

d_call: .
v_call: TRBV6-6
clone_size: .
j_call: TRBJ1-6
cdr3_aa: CASSYPGALHF
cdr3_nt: TGTGCCAGCAGTTACCCCGGGGCCCTCCACTTT

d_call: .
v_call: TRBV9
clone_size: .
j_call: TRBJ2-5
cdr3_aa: CASSVAWSGIAWETQYF
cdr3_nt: TGTGCCAGCAGCGTAGCGTGGAGCGGAATCGCTTGGGAGACCCAGTACTTC

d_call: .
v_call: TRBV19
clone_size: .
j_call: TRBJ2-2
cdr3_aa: CASSISHRDGTGELFF
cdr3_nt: TGTGCCAGTAGTATCTCCCACAGGGATGGGACCGGGGAGCTGTTTTTT

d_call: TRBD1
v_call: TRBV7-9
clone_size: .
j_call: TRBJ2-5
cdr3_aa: CASSSQGLQETQYF
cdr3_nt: TGTGCCAGCAGCTCACAGGGGCTCCAAGAGACCCAGTACTTC

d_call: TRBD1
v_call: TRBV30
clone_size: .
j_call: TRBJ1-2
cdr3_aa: CAWSGWQGALWYGYTF
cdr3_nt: TGTGCCTGGAGTGGGTGGCAGGGGGCATTGTGGTATGGCTACACCTTC

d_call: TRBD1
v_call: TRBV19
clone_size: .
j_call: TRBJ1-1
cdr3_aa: CASSVSSGGQNTEAFF
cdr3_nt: TGTGCCAGTAGCGTAAGCTCAGGGGGCCAGAACACTGAAGCTTTCTTT

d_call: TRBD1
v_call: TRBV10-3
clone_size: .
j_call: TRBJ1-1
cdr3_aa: CAISRDRANTEAFF
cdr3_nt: TGTGCCATCAGCCGCGACAGGGCGAACACTGAAGCTTTCTTT